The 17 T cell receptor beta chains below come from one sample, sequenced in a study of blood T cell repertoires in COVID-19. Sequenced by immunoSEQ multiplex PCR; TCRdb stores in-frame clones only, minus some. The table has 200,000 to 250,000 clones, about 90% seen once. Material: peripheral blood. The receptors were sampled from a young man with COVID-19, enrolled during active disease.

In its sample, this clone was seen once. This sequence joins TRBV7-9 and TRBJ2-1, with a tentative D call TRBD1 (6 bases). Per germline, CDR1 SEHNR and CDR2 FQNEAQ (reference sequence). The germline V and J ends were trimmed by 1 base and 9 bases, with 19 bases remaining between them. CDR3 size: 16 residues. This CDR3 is CASSLGAKGVRSEQFF. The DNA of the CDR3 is TGTGCCAGCAGCTTAGGAGCAAAGGGGGTAAGGAGTGAGCAGTTCTTC.

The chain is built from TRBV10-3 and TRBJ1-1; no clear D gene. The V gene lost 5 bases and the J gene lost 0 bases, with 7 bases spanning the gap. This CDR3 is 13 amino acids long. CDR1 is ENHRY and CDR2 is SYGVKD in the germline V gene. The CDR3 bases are TGTGCCATCAGTAGTACACTGAACACTGAAGCTTTCTTT. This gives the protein CAISSTLNTEAFF.

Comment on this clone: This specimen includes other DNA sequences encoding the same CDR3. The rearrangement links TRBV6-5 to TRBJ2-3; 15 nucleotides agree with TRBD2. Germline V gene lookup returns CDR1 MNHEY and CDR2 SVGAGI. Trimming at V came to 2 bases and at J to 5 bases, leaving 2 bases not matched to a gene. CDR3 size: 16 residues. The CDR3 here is CASSYGGLAGGDTQYF. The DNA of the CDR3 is TGTGCCAGCAGTTACGGGGGACTAGCGGGAGGAGATACGCAGTATTTT.

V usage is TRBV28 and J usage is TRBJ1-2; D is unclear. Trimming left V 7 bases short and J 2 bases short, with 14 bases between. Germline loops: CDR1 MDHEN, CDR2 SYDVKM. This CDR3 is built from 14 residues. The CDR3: CASTRRQGNYGYTF. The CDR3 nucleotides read TGTGCCAGCACCCGGAGGCAAGGCAACTATGGCTACACCTTC.

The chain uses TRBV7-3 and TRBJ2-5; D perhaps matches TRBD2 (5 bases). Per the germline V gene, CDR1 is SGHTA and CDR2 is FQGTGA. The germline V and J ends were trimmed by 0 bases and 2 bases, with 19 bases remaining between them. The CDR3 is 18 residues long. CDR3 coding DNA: TGTGCCAGCAGCTTAACGTCGAAAGACCCCCGGGGTCAAGAGACCCAGTACTTC. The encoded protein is CASSLTSKDPRGQETQYF.

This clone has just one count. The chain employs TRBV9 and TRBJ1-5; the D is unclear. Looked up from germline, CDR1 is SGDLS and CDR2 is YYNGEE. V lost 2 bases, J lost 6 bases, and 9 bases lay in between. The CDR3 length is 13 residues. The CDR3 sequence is CASSVIPGQPQHF. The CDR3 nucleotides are TGTGCCAGCAGCGTGATCCCGGGTCAGCCCCAGCATTTT.

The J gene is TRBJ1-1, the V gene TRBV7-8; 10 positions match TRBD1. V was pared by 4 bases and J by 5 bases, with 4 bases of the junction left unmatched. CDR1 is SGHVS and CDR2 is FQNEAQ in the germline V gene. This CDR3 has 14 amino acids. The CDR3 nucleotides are TGTGCCAGCAGCTCGAGGACAGGGGGGACTGAAGCTTTCTTT. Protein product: CASSSRTGGTEAFF.

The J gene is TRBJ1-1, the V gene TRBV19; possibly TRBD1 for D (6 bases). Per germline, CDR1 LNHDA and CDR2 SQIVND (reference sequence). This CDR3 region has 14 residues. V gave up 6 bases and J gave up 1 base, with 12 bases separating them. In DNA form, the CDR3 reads TGTGCCAGTAGCCGAACAGGGAGGAACACTGAAGCTTTCTTT. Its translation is CASSRTGRNTEAFF.

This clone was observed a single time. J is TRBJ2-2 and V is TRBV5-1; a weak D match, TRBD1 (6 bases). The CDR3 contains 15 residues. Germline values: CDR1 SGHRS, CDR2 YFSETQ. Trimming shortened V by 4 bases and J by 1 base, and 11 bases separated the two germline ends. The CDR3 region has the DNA TGCGCCAGCAGCGTGATGACAGGGAACACCGGGGAGCTGTTTTTT. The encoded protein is CASSVMTGNTGELFF. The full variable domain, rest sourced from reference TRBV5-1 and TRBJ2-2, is KAGVTQTPRYLIKTRGQQVTLSCSPISGHRSVSWYQQTPGQGLQFLFEYFSETQRNKGNFPGRFSGRQFSNSRSEMNVSTLELGDSALYLCASSVMTGNTGELFFGEGSRLTVL.

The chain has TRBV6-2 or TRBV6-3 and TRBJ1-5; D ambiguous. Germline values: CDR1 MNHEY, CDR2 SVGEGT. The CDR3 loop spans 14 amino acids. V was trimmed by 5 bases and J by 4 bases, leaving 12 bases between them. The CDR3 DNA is TGTGCCAGCAGTCGCGGGCCGGGAAATCAGCCCCAGCATTTT. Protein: CASSRGPGNQPQHF.

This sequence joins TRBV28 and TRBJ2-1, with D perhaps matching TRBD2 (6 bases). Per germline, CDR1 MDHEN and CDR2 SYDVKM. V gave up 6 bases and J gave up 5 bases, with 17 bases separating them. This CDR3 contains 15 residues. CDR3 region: CASSPAGPAHNEQFF. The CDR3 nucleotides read TGTGCCAGCAGCCCCGCGGGACCCGCGCACAATGAGCAGTTCTTC.

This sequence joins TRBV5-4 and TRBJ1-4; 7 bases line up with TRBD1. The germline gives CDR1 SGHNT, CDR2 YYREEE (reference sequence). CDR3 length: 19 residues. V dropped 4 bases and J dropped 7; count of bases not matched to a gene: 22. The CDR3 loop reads CASSPDTGQVWLRCEKLFF. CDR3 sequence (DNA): TGTGCCAGCAGCCCGGATACTGGACAGGTTTGGTTGAGATGTGAAAAACTGTTTTTT.

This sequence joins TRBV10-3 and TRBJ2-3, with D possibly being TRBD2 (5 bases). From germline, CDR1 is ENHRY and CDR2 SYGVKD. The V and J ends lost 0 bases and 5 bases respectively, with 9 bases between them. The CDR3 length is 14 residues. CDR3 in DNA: TGTGCCATCAGTGAGTCAACGGGAAGAGATACGCAGTATTTT. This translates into CAISESTGRDTQYF.

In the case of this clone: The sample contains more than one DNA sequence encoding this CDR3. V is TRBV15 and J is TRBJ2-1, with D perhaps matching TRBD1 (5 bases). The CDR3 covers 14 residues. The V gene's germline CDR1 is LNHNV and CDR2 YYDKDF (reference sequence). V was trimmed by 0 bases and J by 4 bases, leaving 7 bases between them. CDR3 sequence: CATSRDRGYNEQFF. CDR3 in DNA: TGTGCCACCAGCAGAGATAGGGGTTACAATGAGCAGTTCTTC.

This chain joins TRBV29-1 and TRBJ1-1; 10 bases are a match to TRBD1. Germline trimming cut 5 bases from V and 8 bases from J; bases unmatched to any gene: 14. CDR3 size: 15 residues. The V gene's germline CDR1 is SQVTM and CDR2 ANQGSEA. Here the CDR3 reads CSVFRTGGPLGEAFF. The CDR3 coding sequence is TGCAGCGTTTTTAGGACAGGGGGGCCGTTGGGCGAAGCTTTCTTT.

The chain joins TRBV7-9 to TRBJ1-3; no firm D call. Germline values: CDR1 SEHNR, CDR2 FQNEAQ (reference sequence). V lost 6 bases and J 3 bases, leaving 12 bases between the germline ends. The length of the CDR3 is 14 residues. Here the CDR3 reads CASSETGSGNTIYF. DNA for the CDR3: TGTGCCAGCAGTGAGACGGGAAGTGGAAACACCATATATTTT.

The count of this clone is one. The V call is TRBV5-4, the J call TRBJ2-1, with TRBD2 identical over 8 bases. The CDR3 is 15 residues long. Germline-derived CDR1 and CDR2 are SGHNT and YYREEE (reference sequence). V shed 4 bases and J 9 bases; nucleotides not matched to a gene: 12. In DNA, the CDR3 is TGTGCCAGCAGCCCAACTAGCGGCGCTGCCACTGAGCAGTTCTTC. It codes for CASSPTSGAATEQFF.